This is a list of T cell receptor beta chains from one sample in a study of CD8 T cells in ankylosing spondylitis. Each CDR3 protein gets one entry after TCRdb re-called the 5' RACE reads with MiXCR. The data contain fewer than 250,000 distinct CDR3 sequences, roughly 32% of them singletons. The material sequenced was blood, either unsorted or a sorted T cell fraction (not recorded which). The receptors shown here come from a male donor with ankylosing spondylitis or in good health (not recorded which). CDR3s include the opening cysteine and the closing phenylalanine or tryptophan. The D gene is left open where the match is weak. The listing skips clone size in some rows; elsewhere it reads once, few, many or a size class.

J: TRBJ1-5
D: .
size: few
V: TRBV24-1
DNA: TGTGCCACCAGTGGGGCCACAGGGCGGAATCAGCCCCAGCATTTT
CDR3: CATSGATGRNQPQHF

J: TRBJ2-5
D: .
size: few
V: TRBV6-1
DNA: TGTGCCAGCACCCCCCTGGGGGGACAAGAGACCCAGTACTTC
CDR3: CASTPLGGQETQYF

J: TRBJ2-1
D: .
size: .
V: TRBV6-1
DNA: TGTGCCAGCAGCCGTACCGTGGACCAAACCCCCAATGAGCAGTTCTTC
CDR3: CASSRTVDQTPNEQFF

J: TRBJ2-7
D: TRBD1
size: .
V: TRBV5-5
DNA: TGTGCCAGCAGCGGGGGACAGGGTAATTCCTACGAGCAGTACTTC
CDR3: CASSGGQGNSYEQYF

J: TRBJ2-3
D: TRBD2
size: many
V: TRBV6-5
DNA: TGTGCCAGCAGTTACAGCCATCACAGGGGGACTAGCGGGGAAGTTACGCAGTATTTT
CDR3: CASSYSHHRGTSGEVTQYF

J: TRBJ2-3
D: .
size: few
V: TRBV20-1
DNA: TGCAGTGCTAGTTTCAGACGGGGCGGCACAGATACGCAGTATTTT
CDR3: CSASFRRGGTDTQYF

J: TRBJ2-1
D: TRBD2
size: .
V: TRBV18
DNA: TGTGCCAGCTCACCACCTGGAGCGGGGGACCACAATGAGCAGTTCTTC
CDR3: CASSPPGAGDHNEQFF

J: TRBJ2-3
D: .
size: few
V: TRBV15
DNA: TGTGCCACCAGACCGACAGGCCGGGGAACAGATACGCAGTATTTT
CDR3: CATRPTGRGTDTQYF

J: TRBJ2-7
D: .
size: .
V: TRBV5-1
DNA: TGCGCCAGCAGCCCCTTATTTTCTATTACAGGGAAATCCTACGAGCAGTACTTC
CDR3: CASSPLFSITGKSYEQYF

J: TRBJ2-3
D: TRBD2
size: .
V: TRBV9
DNA: TGTGCCAGCAGTACTAGCGGGGTGGCAGATACGCAGTATTTT
CDR3: CASSTSGVADTQYF

J: TRBJ1-3
D: TRBD1
size: few
V: TRBV20-1
DNA: TGCAGTGCTGGGGGGACAGCTAGCTCTGGAAACACCATATATTTT
CDR3: CSAGGTASSGNTIYF

J: TRBJ2-3
D: TRBD2
size: .
V: TRBV6-1
DNA: TGTGCCAGCGCCCCGGGAGCGGGGGGGATCACAGATACGCAGTATTTT
CDR3: CASAPGAGGITDTQYF

J: TRBJ2-2
D: TRBD1
size: .
V: TRBV27
DNA: TGTGCCAGCGGACAGGGCCGGGGATTCGGGGAGCTGTTTTTT
CDR3: CASGQGRGFGELFF

J: TRBJ1-1
D: .
size: few
V: TRBV5-6
DNA: TGTGCCAGCAGCTTGGTGCCCCAGGGGTCCACTGAAGCTTTCTTT
CDR3: CASSLVPQGSTEAFF

J: TRBJ2-6
D: .
size: few
V: TRBV6-5
DNA: TGTGCCAGCAGTTACACCCCTACAGGCTCTGGGGCCAACGTCCTGACTTTC
CDR3: CASSYTPTGSGANVLTF

J: TRBJ1-1
D: .
size: many
V: TRBV29-1
DNA: TGCAGCGTTGTGTGGCAGGGGAACACTGAAGCTTTCTTT
CDR3: CSVVWQGNTEAFF

J: TRBJ1-2
D: .
size: .
V: TRBV6-5
DNA: TGTGCCAGCAGTTACTCCCCCCGGGGGCTGGAAGGTGGCTACACCTTC
CDR3: CASSYSPRGLEGGYTF

J: TRBJ2-7
D: .
size: .
V: TRBV5-1
DNA: TGCGCCAGCAGCTTGGAACCTTACGAGCAGTACTTC
CDR3: CASSLEPYEQYF

J: TRBJ1-2
D: TRBD1
size: .
V: TRBV25-1
DNA: TGTGCCAGCAGTGAAAGGGCCGGGACAGGGTGGGACTATGGCTACACCTTC
CDR3: CASSERAGTGWDYGYTF

J: TRBJ2-3
D: TRBD2
size: .
V: TRBV12-3/TRBV12-4
DNA: TGTGCCAGCAGTTTAGCCCCAGCGGGGGGGCATACGCAGTATTTT
CDR3: CASSLAPAGGHTQYF